These 11 T cell receptor beta chains came from one sample sequenced in a study of T cell responses to AZD1222 COVID-19 vaccine. Data came from immunoSEQ multiplex PCR; TCRdb stores just in-frame clones and leaves some out. The table records 100,000 to 110,000 clones, around 87% of them present only once. Source: peripheral blood, taken on day 0 of MenACWY control vaccination. The receptors here all came from an adult in good health.

To note about this clone: One end of the junction is discordant with germline, which a read error may explain. The chain carries TRBV5-1 and TRBJ2-5, with 8 bases fitting TRBD2. The CDR3 consists of 16 residues. Germline V gene lookup returns CDR1 SGHRS and CDR2 YFSETQ. The CDR3 DNA follows: TGCGCCCGCAGCTCGGGACTCGGGGGGGGGCGGGAGACCCAGTACTTC. Its translation is CARSSGLGGGRETQYF.

The J gene is TRBJ1-6, the V gene TRBV5-6; D remains unclear. The germline gives CDR1 SGHDT, CDR2 YYEEEE. V lost 0 bases to trimming and J lost 7 bases, with 8 bases between them. This CDR3 has 14 amino acids. The CDR3 here is CASSLGVGNSPLHF. The CDR3 nucleotides read TGTGCCAGCAGCTTGGGAGTGGGGAATTCACCCCTCCACTTT.

The rearrangement links TRBV7-2 to TRBJ1-1, with TRBD1 as a possible D gene (5 bases). The CDR3 sequence is 16 residues long. V lost 0 bases and J 3 bases, leaving 14 bases between the germline ends. In germline, CDR1 is SGHTA, CDR2 FQGNSA. In DNA form, the CDR3 reads TGTGCCAGCAGCTTAGCGCTAGGGGAAGGGGACACTGAAGCTTTCTTT. It codes for CASSLALGEGDTEAFF.

The chain joins TRBV11-2 to TRBJ2-3, with 7 bases lining up with TRBD1. The CDR3 spans 12 residues. V gave up 5 bases and J gave up 11 bases; unmatched junction bases: 7. Germline CDR1 and CDR2: SGHAT and FQNNGV. The CDR3 sequence is CASSGTDFKQYF. DNA for the CDR3: TGTGCCAGCAGCGGGACAGATTTTAAGCAGTATTTT.

This chain links TRBV18 with TRBJ1-1; 7 bases align to TRBD1. V dropped 6 bases and J dropped 6; count of bases not matched to a gene: 7. From germline, CDR1 is KGHSH and CDR2 LQKENI. This CDR3 contains 13 residues. The CDR3: CASSRGEGAEAFF. The CDR3 coding sequence is TGTGCCAGCTCCAGGGGGGAAGGGGCTGAAGCTTTCTTT.

There are a few counts of this clone. The V gene is TRBV7-9, the J gene TRBJ2-3; possibly TRBD1 or TRBD2 for D (5 bases each). This CDR3 has 15 residues. Germline CDR1 is SEHNR and CDR2 is FQNEAQ (reference sequence). V lost 5 bases and J lost 6, with 18 bases in between. This chain's CDR3 is CASSPQGTASDTQYF. For the CDR3, the DNA is TGTGCCAGCAGCCCACAAGGGACGGCCTCGGATACGCAGTATTTT.

The chain combines TRBV28 with TRBJ1-2; D perhaps matches TRBD1 (5 bases). Germline CDR1 MDHEN, CDR2 SYDVKM. V was pared by 5 bases and J by 8 bases, with 12 bases between. The CDR3 spans 12 residues. CDR3 coding DNA: TGTGCCAGCAGTCGGGTCCGGGACGGCTACACCTTC. Residues: CASSRVRDGYTF.

The chain carries TRBV11-2 and TRBJ1-4, with 8 bases identical to TRBD1. The CDR3 has 13 amino acids. Germline loops: CDR1 SGHAT, CDR2 FQNNGV. V was clipped by 7 bases and J by 5 bases; unmatched bases: 3. CDR3 DNA: TGTGCCAGCAAGCGACAGGGGAATGAAAAACTGTTTTTT. Amino acids: CASKRQGNEKLFF.

The CDR3 nucleotides read TGTGCCAGTAGTATTAAGCGGGAGGGCAGTGAGCAGTTCTTC. Translated: CASSIKREGSEQFF. The chain is built from TRBV19 and TRBJ2-1, with 10 bases fitting TRBD2. Germline V gene data show CDR1 as LNHDA and CDR2 as SQIVND (reference sequence). V gave up 3 bases and J gave up 9 bases; unmatched junction bases: 5. This CDR3 has 14 residues.

This sequence joins TRBV7-2 and TRBJ2-1; TRBD2 matches 9 bases. The germline gives CDR1 SGHTA, CDR2 FQGNSA. CDR3 length equals 15 residues. V dropped 5 bases and J dropped 6; count of bases not matched to a gene: 8. CDR3 nucleotide sequence: TGTGCCAGCAGCCCTAGCGGGACCGGGTTCAATGAGCAGTTCTTC. It translates to CASSPSGTGFNEQFF.

The chain employs TRBV6-2 or TRBV6-3 and TRBJ2-1; 8 nucleotides agree with TRBD2. CDR1 MNHEY and CDR2 SVGEGT come from the germline V gene. This CDR3 contains 16 residues. J gave up 7 bases and V 2 bases, and 10 bases lay outside the gene matches. The CDR3 region has the DNA TGTGCCAGCAGTTACGGACTTAGCGGGGTTGAGAATGAGCAGTTCTTC. Its translation: CASSYGLSGVENEQFF.